The clone carrying this T cell receptor (beta chain) was seen ten or more times. The PCR made use of 60 Vbeta and 13 Jbeta primers. Assay used: immunoSEQ multiplex PCR; TCRdb lists only in-frame clones, some missing. The sample yields approximately 130,000 clones, about 8.6% seen once. The data originate from a study of cytomegalovirus exposure and HLA in healthy donors. The V end lost 4 bases, the J end lost 3 bases, and 16 bases lay between the germline ends. CDR3 length: 15 residues. Germline V gene lookup returns CDR1 SEHNR and CDR2 FQNEAQ (reference sequence). This clonotype originated in a woman in her forties in good health and CMV-seropositive. The sample taken for sequencing was PBMCs. The chain carries TRBV7-9 and TRBJ2-7; D is possibly TRBD1 (5 bases). In nucleotides, the CDR3 is TGTGCCAGCAGCTCTACGGACACCCTTCGCTACGAGCAGTACTTC. It translates to CASSSTDTLRYEQYF.